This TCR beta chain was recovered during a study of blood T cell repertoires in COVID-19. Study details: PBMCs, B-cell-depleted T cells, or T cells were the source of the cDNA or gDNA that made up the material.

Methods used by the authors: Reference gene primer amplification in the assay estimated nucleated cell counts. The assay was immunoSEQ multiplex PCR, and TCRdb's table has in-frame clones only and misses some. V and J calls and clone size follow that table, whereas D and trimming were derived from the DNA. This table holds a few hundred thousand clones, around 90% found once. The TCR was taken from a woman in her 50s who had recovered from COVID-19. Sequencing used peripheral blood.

The CDR3 loop is CASSVGDLAGMTSTDTQYF. In DNA form, the CDR3 reads TGTGCCAGCAGCGTAGGAGACCTAGCGGGTATGACTAGCACAGATACGCAGTATTTT. The rearrangement links TRBV9 to TRBJ2-3, with 8 bases matching TRBD2. In germline, CDR1 is SGDLS, CDR2 YYNGEE. CDR3 length: 19 amino acids. V lost 0 bases to trimming and J lost 0 bases; unmatched junction nucleotides: 12.